This T cell receptor (beta chain) was captured by sequencing in a study of blood T cell repertoires in COVID-19. Overall study context: There were acute and convalescent COVID-19 samples, and they came from the United States, Italy and Spain.

As originally analysed: Amplified reference gene primers provided the basis for estimating nucleated cell counts. The table came from immunoSEQ multiplex PCR; TCRdb's copy has only in-frame clones and leaves some out. V, J and clone size reflect that table, while D and trimming were determined from the DNA. The sample gives approximately 15,000 clones, approximately 83% of which show up once; roughly a quarter is in the top ten. The TCR was taken from a woman in her sixties with acute or convalescent COVID-19. Sequenced sample: peripheral blood.

The CDR3 reads CASSADRVDYGYTF. DNA for the CDR3: TGTGCCAGCTCAGCCGACAGGGTTGACTATGGCTACACCTTC. The chain is built from TRBV18 and TRBJ1-2, with 7 bases matching TRBD1. CDR3 length: 14 amino acids. V lost 5 bases to trimming and J lost 3 bases; unmatched junction nucleotides: 6. The germline V gene encodes CDR1 KGHSH and CDR2 LQKENI.